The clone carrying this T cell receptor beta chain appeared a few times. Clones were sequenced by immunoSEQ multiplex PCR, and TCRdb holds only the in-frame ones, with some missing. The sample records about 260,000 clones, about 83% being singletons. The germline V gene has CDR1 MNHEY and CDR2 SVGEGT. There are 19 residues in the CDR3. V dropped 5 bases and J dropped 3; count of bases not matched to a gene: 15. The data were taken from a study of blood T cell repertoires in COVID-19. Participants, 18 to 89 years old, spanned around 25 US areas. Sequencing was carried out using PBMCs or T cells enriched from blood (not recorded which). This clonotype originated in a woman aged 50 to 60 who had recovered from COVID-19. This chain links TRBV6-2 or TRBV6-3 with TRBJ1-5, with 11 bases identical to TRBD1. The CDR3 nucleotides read TGTGCCAGCAGTATATTGGGGAGCTGGACAGGGGGCTTCAATCAGCCCCAGCATTTT. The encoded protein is CASSILGSWTGGFNQPQHF.